This TCR beta chain was observed in a study of cytomegalovirus exposure and HLA in healthy donors. Overall study results and limits: Sequencing depth roughly uniform across donors was assumed in presence/absence analyses.

On this clone itself: Its matching antigen is unknown.

Trimming removed 5 bases from V and 3 bases from J, with 8 bases in between. Germline V CDR1 and CDR2: MNHEY, SMNVEV (reference sequence). The CDR3 contains 13 residues. Vbeta (60) and Jbeta (13) primers were used in the PCR. The assay was immunoSEQ multiplex PCR, and TCRdb's table has in-frame clones only and misses some. This sample has roughly 300,000 clones; roughly 90% occur once, and the top ten carry roughly 4%. This rearrangement joins TRBV27 to TRBJ1-5, with unresolved D. What was sequenced was PBMCs. The origin of this receptor is a middle-aged man in good health and CMV-seropositive. The CDR3 reads CASSPGVNQPQHF. CDR3 nucleotide sequence: TGTGCCAGCAGTCCGGGAGTCAATCAGCCCCAGCATTTT.